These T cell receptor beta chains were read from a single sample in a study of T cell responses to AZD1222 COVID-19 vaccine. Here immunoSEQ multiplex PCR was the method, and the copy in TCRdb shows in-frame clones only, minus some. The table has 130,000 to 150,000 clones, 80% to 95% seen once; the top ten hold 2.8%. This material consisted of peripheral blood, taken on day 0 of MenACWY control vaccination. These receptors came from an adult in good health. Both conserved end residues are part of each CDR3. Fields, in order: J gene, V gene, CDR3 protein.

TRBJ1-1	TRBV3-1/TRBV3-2	CASSLSGTGNTEAFF
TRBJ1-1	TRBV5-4	CASSFPGHPMNTEAFF
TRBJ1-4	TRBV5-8	CASSLLFSATNEKLFF
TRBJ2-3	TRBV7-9	CASSPRLAGGPELVQYF
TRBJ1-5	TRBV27	CASSFGGSQPQHF
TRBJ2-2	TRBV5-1	CASSLGVTGELFF
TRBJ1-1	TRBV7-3	CASSGTSNTEAFF
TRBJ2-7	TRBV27	CASSQGQGEQYF
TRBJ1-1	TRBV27	CASSPFPGADTEAFF
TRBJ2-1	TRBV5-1	CASSLELGAAYNEQFF
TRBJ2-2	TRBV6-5	CASSLRGQPNTGELFF
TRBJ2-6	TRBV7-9	CASSSIYSSGANVLTF
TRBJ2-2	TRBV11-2	CASSSDSWRDRSGELFF
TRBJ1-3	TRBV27	CASSPAYTGYSGNTIYF
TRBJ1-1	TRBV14	CASSQQYTEAFF
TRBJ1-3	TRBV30	CAWSVNSGNTIYF
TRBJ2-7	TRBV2	CASSDRQGAYEQYF
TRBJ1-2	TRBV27	CASSAGDRGGRGYTF
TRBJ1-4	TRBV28	CASSLFSGGEKLFF
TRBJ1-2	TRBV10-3	CAISTQGTYRGYTF
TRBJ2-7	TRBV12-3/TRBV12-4	CASSYRGEGEQYF
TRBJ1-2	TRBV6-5	CASGAGSTYGYTF
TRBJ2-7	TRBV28	CASSPPDRVYEQYF
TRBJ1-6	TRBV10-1	CASSESGNSPLHF
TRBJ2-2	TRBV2	CASSGTGTNTGELFF
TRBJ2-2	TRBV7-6	CASSHDKNTGELFF
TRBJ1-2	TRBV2	CARERGSGGYTF
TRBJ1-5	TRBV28	CASSLTGGGNQPQHF
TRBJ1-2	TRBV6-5	CASRAGGTVYGYTF
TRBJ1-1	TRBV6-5	CASRRDHTEAFF
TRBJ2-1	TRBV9	CASSADLLGEQFF
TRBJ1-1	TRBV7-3	CASSLSTGGKTEAFF